The 15 T cell receptor beta chains below all came from one sample that was sequenced in a study of T cell responses to AZD1222 COVID-19 vaccine (dated by TCRdb to about 2021). The library was built by means of the immunoSEQ multiplex PCR assay. TCRdb carries this immuneACCESS record with in-frame sequences only. Its versions omit some clonotypes, under half of them owing to an unresolved V gene in the studies checked, with the rest unexplained. The sample table lists over 150,000 clones, less than 90% of them with a count of one. The top ten clones comprise 4.5% to 6% of the sample. The meaning of the sample's time point label: baseline before first vaccination. The label giving this sample's treatment or condition can be read as: meningococcal conjugate vaccine given as trial control. The specimen was peripheral blood, collected on day 0 of MenACWY control vaccination. Receptors were obtained from an adult in good health.

The chain joins TRBV6-5 to TRBJ2-1, with D tentatively TRBD1 or TRBD2 (6 bases each). Germline V gene lookup returns CDR1 MNHEY and CDR2 SVGAGI. This CDR3 spans 15 amino acids. V gave up 6 bases and J gave up 2 bases, with 14 bases separating them. CDR3 DNA: TGTGCCAGCAGGTTTTCCGGGGGCGCCTACAATGAGCAGTTCTTC. Its translation: CASRFSGGAYNEQFF.

This clone was detected only once. This chain uses TRBV5-1 with TRBJ1-2, with D tentatively TRBD1 (5 bases). There are 15 residues in the CDR3. The V gene lost 3 bases and the J gene lost 4 bases, with 16 bases spanning the gap. From germline, CDR1 is SGHRS and CDR2 YFSETQ. This chain's CDR3 is CASSSGPGEGYGYTF. The CDR3 DNA reads TGCGCCAGCAGCTCGGGACCTGGCGAAGGCTATGGCTACACCTTC.

The chain recombines TRBV5-1 with TRBJ2-2; TRBD2 matches at 7 bases. V lost 4 bases, J lost 2 bases, and 5 bases stayed unmatched. The CDR3 runs to 15 residues. Per germline, CDR1 SGHRS and CDR2 YFSETQ. The CDR3 bases are TGCGCCAGCAGCCACCTAGCGGATAACACCGGGGAGCTGTTTTTT. Encoded protein: CASSHLADNTGELFF.

The chain links TRBV19 to TRBJ2-1, with 10 bases matching TRBD2. J gave up 4 bases and V 4 bases, and 4 bases lay outside the gene matches. This CDR3 is 15 amino acids long. Looked up from germline, CDR1 is LNHDA and CDR2 is SQIVND (reference sequence). CDR3 coding DNA: TGTGCCAGTAGTAGATTAGCGGGAGGATACAATGAGCAGTTCTTC. The encoded protein is CASSRLAGGYNEQFF. The variable domain in full, completed from reference TRBV19 and TRBJ2-1, reads DGGITQSPKYLFRKEGQNVTLSCEQNLNHDAMYWYRQDPGQGLRLIYYSQIVNDFQKGDIAEGYSVSREKKESFPLTVTSAQKNPTAFYLCASSRLAGGYNEQFFGPGTRLTVL.

The J gene is TRBJ1-2, the V gene TRBV6-5; D call uncertain. The CDR3 length is 12 residues. The germline V gene encodes CDR1 MNHEY and CDR2 SVGAGI. CDR3 bases: TGTGCGAGCGGCAGGCCTAACTATGGCTACACCTTC. This sequence encodes CASGRPNYGYTF.

This rearrangement joins TRBV7-9 to TRBJ1-2; D call uncertain. The germline V and J ends were trimmed by 2 bases and 2 bases, with 18 bases remaining between them. The length of the CDR3 is 17 residues. Germline CDR1 SEHNR, CDR2 FQNEAQ (reference sequence). CDR3 loop: CASSLFPDESINYGYTF. In nucleotides, the CDR3 is TGTGCCAGCAGCTTATTCCCAGACGAATCAATAAACTATGGCTACACCTTC.

J is TRBJ1-4 and V is TRBV12-3 or TRBV12-4; no firm D call. Trimming stripped 3 bases from V and 8 bases from J, with 10 bases between. CDR3 length equals 13 residues. CDR3 DNA: TGTGCCAGCAGTTTCGGTAGAAGGGAAAAACTGTTTTTT. As protein: CASSFGRREKLFF.

V gene TRBV29-1 combines with J gene TRBJ2-7, with unresolved D. The CDR3 covers 12 residues. The V gene's germline CDR1 is SQVTM and CDR2 ANQGSEA. Trimming shortened V by 5 bases and J by 2 bases, and 10 bases separated the two germline ends. The CDR3 here is CSVHITTYEQYF. In DNA, the CDR3 is TGCAGCGTTCATATCACGACCTACGAGCAGTACTTC.

The J gene is TRBJ1-1, the V gene TRBV2; the D is unclear. Trimming stripped 6 bases from V and 5 bases from J, with 16 bases between. This CDR3 comprises 14 residues. Germline V CDR1 and CDR2: SNHLY, FYNNEI. CDR3 bases: TGTGCCAGCAGGGGATTACGAGGAAGGACTGAAGCTTTCTTT. Amino acids: CASRGLRGRTEAFF. Full variable domain (remainder filled in from reference TRBV2 and TRBJ1-1): EPEVTQTPSHQVTQMGQEVILRCVPISNHLYFYWYRQILGQKVEFLVSFYNNEISEKSEIFDDQFSVERPDGSNFTLKIRSTKLEDSAMYFCASRGLRGRTEAFFGQGTRLTVV.

The J gene is TRBJ1-5, the V gene TRBV15; 9 bases fit TRBD1. V was pared by 5 bases and J by 6 bases, with 11 bases of the junction left unmatched. The CDR3 has 16 amino acids. Germline CDR1 LNHNV, CDR2 YYDKDF (reference sequence). The CDR3 reads CATSPSGTGRTQPQHF. CDR3 coding DNA: TGTGCCACCAGCCCCAGCGGGACAGGGAGAACTCAGCCCCAGCATTTT. Full variable domain (remainder filled in from reference TRBV15 and TRBJ1-5): DAMVIQNPRYQVTQFGKPVTLSCSQTLNHNVMYWYQQKSSQAPKLLFHYYDKDFNNEADTPDNFQSRRPNTSFCFLDIRSPGLGDTAMYLCATSPSGTGRTQPQHFGDGTRLSIL.

The chain uses TRBV5-1 and TRBJ1-2; D remains unclear. The CDR3 spans 13 residues. The V gene lost 2 bases and the J gene lost 8 bases, with 13 bases spanning the gap. Germline CDR1 reads SGHRS; CDR2 reads YFSETQ. The CDR3 DNA reads TGCGCCAGCAGCTTAGAAGGGTCGGGCGGCTACACCTTC. Translation gives CASSLEGSGGYTF. The full variable domain, in which reference TRBV5-1 and TRBJ1-2 provide the parts outside the CDR3, is KAGVTQTPRYLIKTRGQQVTLSCSPISGHRSVSWYQQTPGQGLQFLFEYFSETQRNKGNFPGRFSGRQFSNSRSEMNVSTLELGDSALYLCASSLEGSGGYTFGSGTRLTVV.

This clone was detected a few times. This chain links TRBV19 with TRBJ2-1; no definite D call. Germline loops: CDR1 LNHDA, CDR2 SQIVND (reference sequence). The CDR3 extends over 14 amino acids. V was cut by 5 bases and J by 0 bases, with 8 bases left in between. CDR3 in amino acids: CASSLVDSYNEQFF. CDR3 nucleotide sequence: TGTGCCAGTAGTCTAGTAGACTCCTACAATGAGCAGTTCTTC.

The chain is built from TRBV11-1 and TRBJ1-2; D gene ambiguous. The CDR3 is made up of 16 amino acids. The V gene lost 4 bases and the J gene lost 3 bases, with 18 bases spanning the gap. Germline CDR1 SGHAT, CDR2 FQDESV (reference sequence). The CDR3 loop is CASSSGGVLRDYGYTF. The CDR3 DNA is TGTGCCAGCAGCTCCGGTGGGGTACTACGTGACTATGGCTACACCTTC.

This clone has only one observation. The genes are TRBV19 and TRBJ1-5, with D possibly being TRBD1 (5 bases). The V end was cut by 7 bases, the J end by 2 bases, with 15 bases between. This CDR3 has 15 amino acids. Germline V gene lookup returns CDR1 LNHDA and CDR2 SQIVND (reference sequence). Here the CDR3 DNA reads TGTGCCAGTATCTCGGGAGGAGGGGGCAATCAGCCCCAGCATTTT. Amino acid sequence: CASISGGGGNQPQHF. Supplemented by reference TRBV19 and TRBJ1-5, the full variable domain reads DGGITQSPKYLFRKEGQNVTLSCEQNLNHDAMYWYRQDPGQGLRLIYYSQIVNDFQKGDIAEGYSVSREKKESFPLTVTSAQKNPTAFYLCASISGGGGNQPQHFGDGTRLSIL.

V and J are TRBV5-1 and TRBJ2-1; TRBD2 agrees at 16 bases. J was trimmed by 2 bases and V by 4 bases; bases with no gene match: 9. The CDR3 runs to 19 residues. The germline V gene encodes CDR1 SGHRS and CDR2 YFSETQ. As DNA, the CDR3 is TGCGCCAGCAGCACGGGACTAGCGGGGGGGCTTGGGACCTACAATGAGCAGTTCTTC. Translation gives CASSTGLAGGLGTYNEQFF.